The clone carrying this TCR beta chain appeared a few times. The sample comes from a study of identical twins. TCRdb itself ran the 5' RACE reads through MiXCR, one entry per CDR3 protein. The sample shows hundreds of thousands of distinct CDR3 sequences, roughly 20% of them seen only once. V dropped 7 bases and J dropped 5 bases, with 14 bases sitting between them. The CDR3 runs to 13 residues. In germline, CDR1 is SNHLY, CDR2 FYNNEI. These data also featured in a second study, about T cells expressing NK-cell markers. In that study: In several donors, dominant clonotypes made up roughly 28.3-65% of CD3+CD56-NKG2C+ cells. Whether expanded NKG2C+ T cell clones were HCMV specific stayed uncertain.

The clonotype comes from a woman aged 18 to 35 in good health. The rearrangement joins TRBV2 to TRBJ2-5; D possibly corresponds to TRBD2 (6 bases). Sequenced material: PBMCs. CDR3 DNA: TGTGCCAGCACGGTGGAGGGTTTGGAGACCCAGTACTTC. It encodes CASTVEGLETQYF.